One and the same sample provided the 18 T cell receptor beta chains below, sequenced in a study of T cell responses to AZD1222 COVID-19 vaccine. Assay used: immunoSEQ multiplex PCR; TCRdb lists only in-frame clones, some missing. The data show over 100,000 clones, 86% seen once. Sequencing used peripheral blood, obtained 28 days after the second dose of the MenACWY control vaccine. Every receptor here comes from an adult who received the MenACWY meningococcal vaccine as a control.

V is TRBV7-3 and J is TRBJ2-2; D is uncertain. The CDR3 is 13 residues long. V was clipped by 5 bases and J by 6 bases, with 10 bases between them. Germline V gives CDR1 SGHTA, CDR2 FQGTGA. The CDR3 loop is CASSPSPPGELFF. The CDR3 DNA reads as TGTGCCAGCAGCCCAAGCCCCCCCGGGGAGCTGTTTTTT.

The CDR3 spells CASSRGRVGSTDTQYF. CDR3 bases: TGTGCCAGCAGCAGGGGGCGTGTGGGGAGCACAGATACGCAGTATTTT. The chain couples TRBV5-4 to TRBJ2-3; 7 bases are a match to TRBD1. The germline gives CDR1 SGHNT, CDR2 YYREEE (reference sequence). The CDR3 extends over 16 amino acids. V was pared by 4 bases and J by 0 bases, with 8 bases of the junction left unmatched.

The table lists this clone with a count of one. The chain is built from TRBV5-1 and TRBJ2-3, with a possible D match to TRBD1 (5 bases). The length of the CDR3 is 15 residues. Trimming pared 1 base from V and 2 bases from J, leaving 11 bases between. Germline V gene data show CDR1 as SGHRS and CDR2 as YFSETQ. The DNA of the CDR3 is TGCGCCAGCAGCTTGTCCTCGGACATCACAGATACGCAGTATTTT. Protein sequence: CASSLSSDITDTQYF.

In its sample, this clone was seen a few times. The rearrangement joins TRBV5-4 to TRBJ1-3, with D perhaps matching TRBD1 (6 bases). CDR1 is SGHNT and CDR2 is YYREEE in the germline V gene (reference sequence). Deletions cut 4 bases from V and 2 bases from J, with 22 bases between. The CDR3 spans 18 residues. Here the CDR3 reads CASSQSPNRAGAGNTIYF. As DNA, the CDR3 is TGTGCCAGCAGCCAGTCTCCGAACAGGGCCGGGGCTGGAAACACCATATATTTT.

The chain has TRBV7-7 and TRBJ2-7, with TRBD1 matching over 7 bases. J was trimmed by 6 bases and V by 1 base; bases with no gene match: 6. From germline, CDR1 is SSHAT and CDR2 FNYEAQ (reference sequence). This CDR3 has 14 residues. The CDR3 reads CASSLDRGSVEQYF. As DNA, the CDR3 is TGTGCCAGCAGCTTAGACAGGGGTTCTGTCGAGCAGTACTTC.

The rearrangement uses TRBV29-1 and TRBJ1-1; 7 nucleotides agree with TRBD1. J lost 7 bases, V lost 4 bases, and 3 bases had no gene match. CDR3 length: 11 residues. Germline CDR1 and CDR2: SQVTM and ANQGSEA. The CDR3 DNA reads TGCAGCGTTGTAGGGGGCATTGAAGCTTTCTTT. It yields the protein CSVVGGIEAFF.

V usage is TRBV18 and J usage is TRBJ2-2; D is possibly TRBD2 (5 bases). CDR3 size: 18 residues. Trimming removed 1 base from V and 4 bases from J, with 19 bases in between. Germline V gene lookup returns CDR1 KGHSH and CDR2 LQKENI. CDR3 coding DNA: TGTGCCAGCTCACCACAGGAGAGGAGGAGCCCGGGCACCGGGGAGCTGTTTTTT. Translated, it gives CASSPQERRSPGTGELFF. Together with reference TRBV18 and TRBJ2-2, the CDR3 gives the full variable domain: NAGVMQNPRHLVRRRGQEARLRCSPMKGHSHVYWYRQLPEEGLKFMVYLQKENIIDESGMPKERFSAEFPKEGPSILRIQQVVRGDSAAYFCASSPQERRSPGTGELFFGEGSRLTVL.

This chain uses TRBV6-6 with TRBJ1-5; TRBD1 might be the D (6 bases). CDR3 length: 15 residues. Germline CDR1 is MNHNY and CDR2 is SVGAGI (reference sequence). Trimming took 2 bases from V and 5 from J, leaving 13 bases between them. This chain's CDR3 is CASSYGQGIYQPQHF. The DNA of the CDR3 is TGTGCCAGCAGTTACGGGCAGGGGATCTATCAGCCCCAGCATTTT.

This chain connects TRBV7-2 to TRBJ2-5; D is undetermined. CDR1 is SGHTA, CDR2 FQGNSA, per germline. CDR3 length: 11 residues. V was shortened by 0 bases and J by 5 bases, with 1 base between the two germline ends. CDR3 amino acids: CASSLAETQYF. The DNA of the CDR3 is TGTGCCAGCAGCTTAGCCGAGACCCAGTACTTC.

This chain's CDR3 is CASSLAGQGYEQYF. The CDR3 DNA is TGTGCCAGCAGCTTAGCCGGGCAGGGCTACGAGCAGTACTTC. V is TRBV7-2 and J is TRBJ2-7; possible D gene TRBD1, 5 bases. The CDR3 consists of 14 residues. Per the germline V gene, CDR1 is SGHTA and CDR2 is FQGNSA. V lost 0 bases, J lost 3 bases, and 9 bases lay in between.

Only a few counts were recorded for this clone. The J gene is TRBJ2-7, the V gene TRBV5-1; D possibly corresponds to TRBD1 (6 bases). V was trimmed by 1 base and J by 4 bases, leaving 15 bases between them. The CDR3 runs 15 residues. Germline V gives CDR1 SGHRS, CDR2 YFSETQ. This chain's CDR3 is CASSLSGERGYEQYF. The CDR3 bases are TGCGCCAGCAGCTTGTCAGGGGAAAGGGGTTACGAGCAGTACTTC.

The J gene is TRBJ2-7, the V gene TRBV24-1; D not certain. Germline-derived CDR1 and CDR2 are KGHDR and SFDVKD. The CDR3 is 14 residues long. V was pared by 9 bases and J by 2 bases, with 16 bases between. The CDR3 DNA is TGTGCCACCTCGGAAGGGCCCCCGACCTACGAGCAGTACTTC. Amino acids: CATSEGPPTYEQYF.

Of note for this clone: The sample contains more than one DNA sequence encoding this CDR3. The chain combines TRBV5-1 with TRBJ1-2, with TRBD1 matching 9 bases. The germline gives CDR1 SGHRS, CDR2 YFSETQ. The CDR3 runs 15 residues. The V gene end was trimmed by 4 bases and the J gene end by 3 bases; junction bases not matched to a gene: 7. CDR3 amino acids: CASSLGQGRDYGYTF. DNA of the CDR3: TGCGCCAGCAGCCTAGGACAGGGGAGGGACTATGGCTACACCTTC.

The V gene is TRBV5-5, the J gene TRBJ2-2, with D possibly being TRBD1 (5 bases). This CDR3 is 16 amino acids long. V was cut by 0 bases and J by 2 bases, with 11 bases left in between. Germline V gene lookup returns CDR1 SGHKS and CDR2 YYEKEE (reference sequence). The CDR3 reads CASSLESGINTGELFF. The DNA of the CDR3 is TGTGCCAGCAGCTTGGAGTCAGGGATAAACACCGGGGAGCTGTTTTTT.

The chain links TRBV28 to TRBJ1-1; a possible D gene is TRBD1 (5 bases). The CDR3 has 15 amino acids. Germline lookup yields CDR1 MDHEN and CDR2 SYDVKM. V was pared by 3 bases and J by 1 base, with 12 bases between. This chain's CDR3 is CASSLGGEGNTEAFF. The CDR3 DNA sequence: TGTGCCAGCAGTTTGGGGGGAGAGGGGAACACTGAAGCTTTCTTT.

The CDR3 DNA reads TGTGCCAGCTCACCGCCACAAACCTACAATGAGCAGTTCTTC. Translated, it gives CASSPPQTYNEQFF. The rearrangement uses TRBV18 and TRBJ2-1; D not resolved. The V and J ends lost 3 bases and 2 bases respectively, with 8 bases between them. The germline V gene encodes CDR1 KGHSH and CDR2 LQKENI. This CDR3 has 14 residues. The complete variable domain, with remaining parts taken from reference TRBV18 and TRBJ2-1, reads NAGVMQNPRHLVRRRGQEARLRCSPMKGHSHVYWYRQLPEEGLKFMVYLQKENIIDESGMPKERFSAEFPKEGPSILRIQQVVRGDSAAYFCASSPPQTYNEQFFGPGTRLTVL.

The CDR3 coding sequence is TGTGCCAGCAGCCCCACCAACAATCAGCCCCAGCATTTT. It yields the protein CASSPTNNQPQHF. J is TRBJ1-5 and V is TRBV9; D is ambiguous. Trimming pared 4 bases from V and 3 bases from J, leaving 8 bases between. The CDR3 consists of 13 residues. The germline CDR1 and CDR2 sequences are SGDLS and YYNGEE.

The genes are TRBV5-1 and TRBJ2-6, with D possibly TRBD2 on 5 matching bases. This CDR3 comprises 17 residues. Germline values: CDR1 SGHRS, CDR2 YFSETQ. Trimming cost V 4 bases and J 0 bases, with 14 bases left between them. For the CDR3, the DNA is TGCGCCAGCAGCGGTCCAGGACTCAGCTCTGGGGCCAACGTCCTGACTTTC. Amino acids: CASSGPGLSSGANVLTF.